This T cell receptor (beta chain) is drawn from a study of CXCR3-negative and CXCR3-positive naive CD8 T cells. Study in general: A total of around 140 million TRB reads was generated, with about 1.5 +/- 0.3 million per library. Findings of the study overall: The TRBV-TRBJ usage of naive CXCR3-negative and CXCR3-positive cells was similar, but that of memory cells differed. Memory CD8+ cells showed much lower diversity, while both naive subsets displayed comparably high diversity.

The method, 5' RACE with UMI labels, was used to prepare the TRB cDNA libraries. TCRdb re-called the 5' RACE reads and catalogs CDR3 proteins one per entry, DNA excluded. The listing contains about 58,000 distinct CDR3 sequences. Naive CD8+ T lymphocytes were specified as CD45RO-CCR7+CD27+CD95-. The CDR3 totals 14 residues. Germline V gives CDR1 SGHKS, CDR2 YYEKEE (reference sequence). Regarding this clonotype: Its antigen is unidentified.

This chain joins TRBV5-5 and TRBJ2-7; TCRdb proposes TRBD1, but this gene call is untestable without DNA. The sample was naive CXCR3- CD8+ T cells from blood. Noted subset: CD45RO-CCR7+CD27+CD95- naive CD8+ T cells lacking CXCR3 (TNR3-). This clonotype was sampled from a human donor in good health. Some clones in this sample may be carry-over from other donors' samples. The CDR3 is CASSFGTGGIEQYF. The entire variable domain, with the rest obtained from reference TRBV5-5 and TRBJ2-7, is as follows: DAGVTQSPTHLIKTRGQQVTLRCSPISGHKSVSWYQQVLGQGPQFIFQYYEKEERGRGNFPDRFSARQFPNYSSELNVNALLLGDSALYLCASSFGTGGIEQYFGPGTRLTVT.